This entry lists 11 T cell receptor beta chains sequenced from one sample in a study of blood T cell repertoires in COVID-19. Clones were sequenced by immunoSEQ multiplex PCR, and TCRdb holds only the in-frame ones, with some missing. The data show over 200,000 clones, with about 88% seen just once and around 2.9% held by the top ten. Source material: peripheral blood. These receptors all stem from an older woman with acute or convalescent COVID-19.

The chain combines TRBV19 with TRBJ1-5; D is ambiguous. Trimming took 7 bases from V and 0 from J, leaving 16 bases between them. Germline lookup yields CDR1 LNHDA and CDR2 SQIVND (reference sequence). CDR3 length: 16 amino acids. The CDR3 loop reads CASTSYYRGSNQPQHF. The CDR3, as DNA: TGTGCCAGTACCTCTTACTATCGTGGTAGCAATCAGCCCCAGCATTTT.

The rearrangement joins TRBV4-1 to TRBJ2-4, with TRBD2 matching over 14 bases. After removal of 4 bases from V and 3 bases from J, the junction contained 11 bases not matched to a gene. CDR3 size: 19 residues. Germline V gives CDR1 MGHRA, CDR2 YSYEKL. CDR3 region: CASSPTPGLAGEGKNIQYF. CDR3 nucleotide sequence: TGCGCCAGCAGCCCAACTCCGGGACTAGCGGGAGAAGGCAAAAACATTCAGTACTTC.

The sample holds a few counts of this clone. This chain joins TRBV10-1 and TRBJ1-1; 8 positions match TRBD1. This CDR3 has 16 amino acids. Trimming removed 5 bases from V and 4 bases from J; junction bases left unmatched: 12. The germline gives CDR1 WNHNN, CDR2 SYGVQD (reference sequence). The DNA of the CDR3 is TGCGCCAGCAGTTATGACAGGGGAAAAGGTGTCACTGAAGCTTTCTTT. This gives the protein CASSYDRGKGVTEAFF.

This clone was seen just once. The rearrangement links TRBV12-3 or TRBV12-4 to TRBJ2-7; a possible D gene is TRBD2 (5 bases). With 6 bases removed from V and 7 bases from J, the gap between germline ends came to 10 bases. The length of the CDR3 is 11 residues. The CDR3: CASSLRGEQYF. DNA of the CDR3: TGTGCCAGCAGCTTACGGGGTGAGCAGTACTTC.

The V gene is TRBV18, the J gene TRBJ1-6; D call uncertain. CDR3 length equals 17 residues. Germline CDR1 reads KGHSH; CDR2 reads LQKENI. V lost 0 bases and J lost 0, with 9 bases in between. The CDR3 DNA reads TGTGCCAGCTCACCACCTGTCGTCAGCTCCTATAATTCACCCCTCCACTTT. Its protein product is CASSPPVVSSYNSPLHF.

This clone was counted only a few times. The V gene is TRBV19, the J gene TRBJ1-3; D is perhaps TRBD1 (6 bases). Per germline, CDR1 LNHDA and CDR2 SQIVND (reference sequence). Trimming removed 6 bases from V and 2 bases from J, with 11 bases in between. This CDR3 spans 14 amino acids. DNA of the CDR3: TGTGCCAGTAGCAACGACAGGACTGGAAACACCATATATTTT. Translated, it gives CASSNDRTGNTIYF.

The chain is built from TRBV7-9 and TRBJ1-1, with D perhaps TRBD1 (6 bases). There are 14 residues in the CDR3. The V and J ends lost 5 bases and 3 bases respectively, with 13 bases between them. The V gene's germline CDR1 is SEHNR and CDR2 FQNEAQ (reference sequence). CDR3 residues: CASSLRGADTEAFF. Here the CDR3 DNA reads TGTGCCAGCAGCCTCAGGGGAGCGGACACTGAAGCTTTCTTT. Combining the CDR3 with reference TRBV7-9 and TRBJ1-1 gives the whole variable domain DTGVSQNPRHKITKRGQNVTFRCDPISEHNRLYWYRQTLGQGPEFLTYFQNEAQLEKSRLLSDRFSAERPKGSFSTLEIQRTEQGDSAMYLCASSLRGADTEAFFGQGTRLTVV.

The rearrangement links TRBV6-4 to TRBJ1-5; tentative D call: TRBD1 (6 bases). Germline CDR1 is MRHNA and CDR2 is SNTAGT. CDR3 length equals 17 residues. Deletions cut 3 bases from V and 4 bases from J, with 19 bases between. DNA for the CDR3: TGTGCCAGCAGTGAGGTCAGGGGTAGAACTCGGAATCAGCCCCAGCATTTT. It codes for CASSEVRGRTRNQPQHF.

The rearrangement uses TRBV2 and TRBJ1-1, with a weak D call TRBD1 (6 bases). Germline loops: CDR1 SNHLY, CDR2 FYNNEI. The CDR3 is made up of 14 amino acids. V gave up 4 bases and J gave up 1 base, with 10 bases separating them. In DNA form, the CDR3 reads TGTGCCAGCAGTGCCATGGACAGGAACACTGAAGCTTTCTTT. Protein sequence: CASSAMDRNTEAFF.

The chain couples TRBV4-2 to TRBJ1-2, with a tentative D call TRBD1 (5 bases). This CDR3 spans 16 amino acids. Trimming left V 2 bases short and J 2 bases short, with 15 bases between. Germline CDR1 LGHNA, CDR2 YNFKEQ. CDR3 DNA: TGTGCCAGCAGCCAACCTTCGGTGTCAGGGAACTATGGCTACACCTTC. This encodes CASSQPSVSGNYGYTF.

V and J are TRBV4-1 and TRBJ1-2, with D maybe TRBD1 (5 bases). The CDR3 loop spans 19 amino acids. V was trimmed by 5 bases and J by 7 bases, leaving 32 bases between them. CDR1 is MGHRA, CDR2 YSYEKL, per germline. The DNA for the CDR3 is TGCGCCAGCAGCAACGACCAGGGTCCCCTCCCGGAAGGAAGTATTGGCTACACCTTC. Translated: CASSNDQGPLPEGSIGYTF.